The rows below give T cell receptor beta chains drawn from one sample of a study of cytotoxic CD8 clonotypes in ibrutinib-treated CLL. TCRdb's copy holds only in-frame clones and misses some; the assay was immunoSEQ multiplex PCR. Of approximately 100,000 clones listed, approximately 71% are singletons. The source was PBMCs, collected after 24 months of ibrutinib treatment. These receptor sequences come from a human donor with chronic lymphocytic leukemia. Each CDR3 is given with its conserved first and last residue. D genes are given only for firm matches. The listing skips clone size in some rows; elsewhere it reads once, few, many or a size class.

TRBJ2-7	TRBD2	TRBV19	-	CASSTASGRVYEQYF	TGTGCCAGTAGTACTGCTAGCGGGAGAGTCTACGAGCAGTACTTC
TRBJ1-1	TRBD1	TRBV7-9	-	CASSKRGTDNTEAFF	TGTGCCAGCAGTAAGAGGGGGACAGACAACACTGAAGCTTTCTTT
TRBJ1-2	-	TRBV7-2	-	CASLVEVPYGYTF	TGTGCCAGCTTAGTGGAGGTACCGTATGGCTACACCTTC
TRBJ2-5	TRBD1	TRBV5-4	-	CASSSPSAGQGTETQYF	TGTGCCAGCAGCTCCCCCTCAGCGGGACAGGGGACGGAGACCCAGTACTTC
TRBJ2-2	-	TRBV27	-	CASRPRETGLGTGELFF	TGTGCCAGCAGGCCCCGGGAGACAGGGTTGGGCACCGGGGAGCTGTTTTTT
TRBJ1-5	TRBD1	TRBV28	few	CASRTPGQGVNQPQHF	TGTGCCAGCAGAACACCGGGACAGGGAGTCAATCAGCCCCAGCATTTT
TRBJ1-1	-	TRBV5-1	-	CASSRDGGNTEAFF	TGCGCCAGCAGCCGCGATGGGGGAAACACTGAAGCTTTCTTT
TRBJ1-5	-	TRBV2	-	CASSGGAGLGPQHF	TGTGCCAGCAGTGGCGGGGCAGGCTTAGGCCCCCAGCATTTT
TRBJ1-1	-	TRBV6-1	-	CASSEVWGRRNTEAFF	TGTGCCAGCAGTGAAGTTTGGGGACGGAGAAACACTGAAGCTTTCTTT
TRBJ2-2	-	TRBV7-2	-	CASSHSTAQGELFF	TGTGCCAGCAGCCACTCGACAGCCCAAGGGGAGCTGTTTTTT
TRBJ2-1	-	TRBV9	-	CASTVALSSYNEQFF	TGTGCCAGCACCGTAGCGTTGAGCTCCTACAATGAGCAGTTCTTC
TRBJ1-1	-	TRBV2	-	CASNRLVNTEAFF	TGTGCCAGCAATCGGCTGGTGAACACTGAAGCTTTCTTT
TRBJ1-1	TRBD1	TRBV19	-	CASRKGQANTEAFF	TGTGCCAGTAGGAAGGGACAGGCGAACACTGAAGCTTTCTTT
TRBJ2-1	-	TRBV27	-	CASSLLGWSSYNEQFF	TGTGCCAGCAGTTTATTGGGCTGGAGCTCCTACAATGAGCAGTTCTTC
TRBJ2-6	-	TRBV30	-	CAWNLRERSGANVLTF	TGTGCCTGGAACCTCCGGGAACGCTCTGGGGCCAACGTCCTGACTTTC
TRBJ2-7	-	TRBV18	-	CASSPWSSGNDIEQYF	TGTGCCAGCTCACCATGGAGTTCGGGGAACGACATCGAGCAGTACTTC
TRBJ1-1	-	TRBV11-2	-	CASSLDPGPNTEAFF	TGTGCCAGCAGCTTAGACCCAGGTCCCAACACTGAAGCTTTCTTT
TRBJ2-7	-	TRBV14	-	CASSQARPGYEQYF	TGTGCCAGCAGCCAAGCGCGACCAGGGTACGAGCAGTACTTC
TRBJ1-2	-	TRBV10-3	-	CAISASGVETYGYTF	TGTGCCATCAGTGCCTCGGGGGTAGAAACCTATGGCTACACCTTC
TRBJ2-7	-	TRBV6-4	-	CASSDSEGDEQYF	TGTGCCAGCAGTGACTCCGAGGGAGACGAGCAGTACTTC
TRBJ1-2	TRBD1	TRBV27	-	CASSLRNRGRDGYTF	TGTGCCAGCAGTTTAAGAAACAGGGGGCGTGATGGCTACACCTTC
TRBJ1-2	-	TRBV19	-	CASSIAPRRVRGYTF	TGTGCCAGTAGTATAGCCCCTCGAAGGGTGCGCGGCTACACCTTC
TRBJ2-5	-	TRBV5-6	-	CASSFSARAETQYF	TGTGCCAGCAGCTTTAGTGCCAGGGCAGAGACCCAGTACTTC
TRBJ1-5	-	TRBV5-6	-	CASSRTGYSNQPQHF	TGTGCCAGCAGCCGCACAGGATATAGCAATCAGCCCCAGCATTTT
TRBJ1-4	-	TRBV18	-	CASSPPGRTNEKLFF	TGTGCCAGCTCACCACCGGGACGGACTAATGAAAAACTGTTTTTT
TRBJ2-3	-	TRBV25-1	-	CASSGAVVGPGTDTQYF	TGTGCCAGCAGTGGGGCGGTGGTAGGGCCCGGCACAGATACGCAGTATTTT
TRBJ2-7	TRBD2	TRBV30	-	CAWRSTSGTSSYEQYF	TGTGCCTGGAGGTCGACTAGCGGAACCAGTTCCTACGAGCAGTACTTC
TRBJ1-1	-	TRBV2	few	CASSLDGGNTEAFF	TGTGCCAGCAGCCTGGACGGGGGGAACACTGAAGCTTTCTTT
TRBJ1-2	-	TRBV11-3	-	CASSLASDYGYTF	TGTGCCAGCAGCTTAGCGAGTGACTATGGCTACACCTTC
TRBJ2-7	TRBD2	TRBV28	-	CASTESGRAYEQYF	TGTGCCAGCACGGAAAGCGGGAGGGCCTACGAGCAGTACTTC
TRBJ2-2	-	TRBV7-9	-	CASSFLSGVMDTGELFF	TGTGCCAGCAGCTTCCTCTCGGGGGTCATGGACACCGGGGAGCTGTTTTTT
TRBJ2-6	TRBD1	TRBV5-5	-	CASSPKGTVGSGANVLTF	TGTGCCAGCAGCCCGAAAGGGACAGTGGGATCTGGGGCCAACGTCCTGACTTTC
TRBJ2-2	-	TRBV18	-	CASSLAPPTGELFF	TGTGCCAGCTCGCTCGCCCCCCCCACCGGGGAGCTGTTTTTT
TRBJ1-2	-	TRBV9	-	CASSVTSFGYTF	TGTGCCAGCAGCGTAACCTCCTTTGGCTACACCTTC
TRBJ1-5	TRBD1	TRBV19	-	CASSISQGVAQPQHF	TGTGCCAGTAGTATAAGTCAGGGGGTGGCTCAGCCCCAGCATTTT
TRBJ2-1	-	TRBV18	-	CASSPPGVPRNHEQFF	TGTGCCAGCTCACCACCGGGGGTCCCGCGTAACCATGAGCAGTTCTTC
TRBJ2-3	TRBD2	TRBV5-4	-	CASSPSGSSTDTQYF	TGTGCCAGCAGCCCTAGCGGGAGCTCCACAGATACGCAGTATTTT
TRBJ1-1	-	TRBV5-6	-	CASSWTTGDTEAFF	TGTGCCAGCAGCTGGACCACGGGGGACACTGAAGCTTTCTTT
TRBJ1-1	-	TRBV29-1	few	CSGLRENTEAFF	TGCAGCGGGCTCAGGGAGAACACTGAAGCTTTCTTT
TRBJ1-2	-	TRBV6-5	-	CASSPPLGRRRGYTF	TGTGCCAGCAGCCCCCCCCTGGGGCGACGCCGGGGCTACACCTTC
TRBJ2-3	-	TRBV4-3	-	CASSQGRHIAQYF	TGCGCCAGCAGCCAGGGCCGGCACATTGCGCAGTATTTT
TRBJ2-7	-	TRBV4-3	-	CASSSRARGIYEQYF	TGCGCCAGCAGCTCAAGGGCTCGGGGGATTTACGAGCAGTACTTC